This entry lists 5 T cell receptor beta chains sequenced from one sample in a study of vaccination and CD4 T cells after COVID-19. The treatment denotes: roughly 10-day PBMC culture with coronavirus spike peptide pools or control peptides (ViraFEST assay). These receptors have no identified antigens. The Oncomine TCR Beta short-read assay sequenced DNA from cultured CD4+ T cells. MiXCR, applied by TCRdb to the PCR reads, yields one record per CDR3 protein. The data contain about 15,000 distinct CDR3 sequences, 45% to 65% of them singletons. Material: CD4+ T cells from blood, cultured in vitro, obtained before SARS-CoV-2 vaccination. The source of these receptors is a human donor who had recovered from COVID-19.

The chain links TRBV24-1 to TRBJ1-1; TRBD1 matches 8 bases. J was trimmed by 5 bases and V by 5 bases; bases with no gene match: 9. Germline CDR1 reads KGHDR; CDR2 reads SFDVKD. This CDR3 contains 15 residues. The CDR3: CATSGTGSEGTEAFF. The CDR3 DNA follows: TGTGCCACCAGTGGGACAGGGAGTGAAGGTACTGAAGCTTTCTTT.

This clonotype was found a few times. In DNA form, the CDR3 reads TGTGCCACCAGTAAACCGGGACAAAACACCGGGGAGCTGTTTTTT. This sequence encodes CATSKPGQNTGELFF. The chain combines TRBV24-1 with TRBJ2-2; D perhaps matches TRBD1 (6 bases). Germline V gene lookup returns CDR1 KGHDR and CDR2 SFDVKD. The germline V and J ends were trimmed by 6 bases and 2 bases, with 12 bases remaining between them. The CDR3 loop spans 15 amino acids.

In this sample, this clonotype turned up a few times. The V call is TRBV7-3, the J call TRBJ2-1, with 9 bases aligning to TRBD2. Per the germline V gene, CDR1 is SGHTA and CDR2 is FQGTGA. This CDR3 has 17 amino acids. After removal of 0 bases from V and 5 bases from J, the junction contained 8 bases not matched to a gene. The CDR3 sequence: CASSLTAAGGSDNEQFF. Written as DNA, the CDR3 is TGTGCCAGCAGCTTAACGGCGGCGGGAGGGTCGGACAATGAGCAGTTCTTC.

The CDR3 DNA sequence: TGCAGCCTCCCGAGGGACAGGGACTATGGCTACACCTTC. Its translation is CSLPRDRDYGYTF. The chain couples TRBV20-1 to TRBJ1-2, with TRBD1 identical over 9 bases. Germline CDR1 is DFQATT and CDR2 is SNEGSKA (reference sequence). This CDR3 is built from 13 residues.

This chain links TRBV2 with TRBJ2-3; D is possibly TRBD1 (6 bases). The CDR3 contains 18 residues. CDR1 and CDR2 from the germline V gene are SNHLY and FYNNEI. V was trimmed by 2 bases and J by 5 bases, leaving 23 bases between them. The CDR3 here is CASSEMGLGQGQRDTQYF. The CDR3 DNA is TGTGCCAGCAGTGAAATGGGCCTAGGGCAGGGGCAAAGAGATACGCAGTATTTT. The complete variable domain, with remaining parts taken from reference TRBV2 and TRBJ2-3, reads EPEVTQTPSHQVTQMGQEVILRCVPISNHLYFYWYRQILGQKVEFLVSFYNNEISEKSEIFDDQFSVERPDGSNFTLKIRSTKLEDSAMYFCASSEMGLGQGQRDTQYFGPGTRLTVL.